These 24 T cell receptor beta chains share one sample of origin, sequenced in a study of blood T cell repertoires in COVID-19. TCRdb keeps only in-frame clones here, not all; method: immunoSEQ multiplex PCR. The sample holds over 200,000 clones, approximately 84% seen once. Sequenced material: PBMCs or T cells enriched from blood (not recorded which). These TCRs come from a man aged 18 to 29 who had recovered from COVID-19.

The gene calls are TRBV7-6 and TRBJ1-2, with D possibly being TRBD1 (6 bases). V gave up 4 bases and J gave up 2 bases, with 11 bases separating them. CDR1 and CDR2 from the germline V gene are SGHVS and FNYEAQ. The CDR3 is made up of 14 amino acids. The CDR3 sequence is CASSSTTGNYGYTF. The CDR3 nucleotides read TGTGCCAGCAGCTCAACTACAGGGAACTATGGCTACACCTTC. The variable domain in full, with the rest retrieved from reference TRBV7-6 and TRBJ1-2, is GAGVSQSPRYKVTKRGQDVALRCDPISGHVSLYWYRQALGQGPEFLTYFNYEAQQDKSGLPNDRFSAERPEGSISTLTIQRTEQRDSAMYRCASSSTTGNYGYTFGSGTRLTVV.

The chain is built from TRBV3-1 (or the pseudogene TRBV3-2) and TRBJ1-2; D is perhaps TRBD1 (6 bases). The V end was cut by 0 bases, the J end by 8 bases, with 22 bases between. The CDR3 runs 17 residues. Germline V lookup: CDR1 LGHDT, CDR2 YNNKEL (reference sequence). The CDR3 reads CASSQDVSGRGSVGYTF. DNA of the CDR3: TGTGCCAGCAGCCAAGATGTGAGCGGCAGGGGATCGGTCGGCTACACCTTC.

The rearrangement joins TRBV11-2 to TRBJ1-3; possibly TRBD1 for D (5 bases). V lost 5 bases, J lost 4 bases, and 12 bases lay in between. This CDR3 has 14 residues. Germline V gene sequence: CDR1 SGHAT, CDR2 FQNNGV. The CDR3 DNA sequence: TGTGCCAGCAGCCCTAGGGGTCCCGGAAACACCATATATTTT. It specifies CASSPRGPGNTIYF.

This rearrangement joins TRBV28 to TRBJ1-5, with D possibly TRBD1 on 5 matching bases. Trimming cost V 5 bases and J 3 bases, with 8 bases left between them. Germline lookup yields CDR1 MDHEN and CDR2 SYDVKM. This CDR3 is 13 amino acids long. As DNA, the CDR3 is TGTGCCAGCAGTGGAGGGGACAATCAGCCCCAGCATTTT. This sequence encodes CASSGGDNQPQHF.

The chain is built from TRBV27 and TRBJ1-1; D call uncertain. This CDR3 has 13 residues. Trimming took 2 bases from V and 1 from J, leaving 5 bases between them. The germline V gene has CDR1 MNHEY and CDR2 SMNVEV (reference sequence). This CDR3 reads CASSLSENTEAFF. The CDR3 DNA is TGTGCCAGCAGTTTAAGCGAGAACACTGAAGCTTTCTTT.

V and J are TRBV2 and TRBJ1-1; D is ambiguous. There are 14 residues in the CDR3. CDR1 SNHLY and CDR2 FYNNEI come from the germline V gene. V was pared by 6 bases and J by 0 bases, with 11 bases between. The CDR3 DNA follows: TGTGCCAGCAGGGTTTACGGGGTGAACACTGAAGCTTTCTTT. Translation: CASRVYGVNTEAFF.

This clone was recorded only once. V usage is TRBV11-3 and J usage is TRBJ2-5, with a tentative D call TRBD1 (6 bases). The V and J ends lost 5 bases and 2 bases respectively, with 12 bases between them. There are 14 residues in the CDR3. Germline CDR1 is SGHNT and CDR2 is YENEEA. In nucleotides, the CDR3 is TGTGCCAGCAGCGTTACCGGGACACAAGAGACCCAGTACTTC. As protein: CASSVTGTQETQYF.

The chain's CDR3 is CARVGLAVEQFF. The CDR3 DNA sequence: TGTGCCAGAGTGGGGCTAGCGGTTGAGCAGTTCTTC. The chain joins TRBV6-5 to TRBJ2-1, with 7 positions matching TRBD2. The CDR3 consists of 12 residues. The germline CDR1 and CDR2 sequences are MNHEY and SVGAGI. Trimming removed 9 bases from V and 9 bases from J; junction bases left unmatched: 8.

V is TRBV2 and J is TRBJ1-4, with 7 bases matching TRBD1. This CDR3 has 16 residues. The germline V gene has CDR1 SNHLY and CDR2 FYNNEI. V lost 0 bases and J lost 7; bases outside the gene matches: 8. The CDR3 nucleotides are TGTGCCAGCAGTGAAGCGCGAGGGGGCCGAACTGAAAAACTGTTTTTT. Its protein is CASSEARGGRTEKLFF.

This clone is a singleton in its sample. The chain has TRBV19 and TRBJ1-2; a weak D match, TRBD1 (6 bases). Germline CDR1 LNHDA, CDR2 SQIVND (reference sequence). Trimming stripped 2 bases from V and 4 bases from J, with 14 bases between. The CDR3 is made up of 15 amino acids. CDR3 in DNA: TGTGCCAGTAGTATAAATCAGGGCAGGGGCTATGGCTACACCTTC. Its translation is CASSINQGRGYGYTF.

This clone has just a few counts. The chain recombines TRBV30 with TRBJ2-6; TRBD1 might be the D (5 bases). CDR3 length: 15 residues. The germline CDR1 and CDR2 sequences are GTSNPN and SVGIG (reference sequence). V shed 8 bases and J shed 0 bases, with 14 bases lying between them. The CDR3 protein is CAGQPDGSGANVLTF. Here the CDR3 DNA reads TGTGCCGGACAACCGGACGGCTCTGGGGCCAACGTCCTGACTTTC. Together with reference TRBV30 and TRBJ2-6, the CDR3 gives the full variable domain: SQTIHQWPATLVQPVGSPLSLECTVEGTSNPNLYWYRQAAGRGLQLLFYSVGIGQISSEVPQNLSASRPQDRQFILSSKKLLLSDSGFYLCAGQPDGSGANVLTFGAGSRLTVL.

The rearrangement joins TRBV7-9 to TRBJ2-3; 7 bases are shared with TRBD1. Germline-derived CDR1 and CDR2 are SEHNR and FQNEAQ (reference sequence). CDR3 length: 16 amino acids. V lost 6 bases, J lost 1 base, and 10 bases stayed unmatched. CDR3 bases: TGTGCCAGCAGTCATCCCGACAGGGTAGGCACAGATACGCAGTATTTT. Translating gives CASSHPDRVGTDTQYF.

The chain links TRBV5-1 to TRBJ1-2, with TRBD1 matching 9 bases. V was pared by 4 bases and J by 6 bases, with 4 bases of the junction left unmatched. The CDR3 contains 13 residues. CDR1 is SGHRS, CDR2 YFSETQ, per germline. This chain's CDR3 is CASSADRGNGYTF. The CDR3 DNA follows: TGCGCCAGCAGCGCGGACAGGGGTAATGGCTACACCTTC.

The chain recombines TRBV28 with TRBJ2-1, with D maybe TRBD2 (6 bases). The ends were cut back, 3 bases at V and 4 bases at J, with 10 bases in the middle. This CDR3 is 14 amino acids long. In germline, CDR1 is MDHEN, CDR2 SYDVKM. This CDR3 reads CASSFQGGYNEQFF. DNA of the CDR3: TGTGCCAGCAGTTTTCAGGGAGGATACAATGAGCAGTTCTTC.

V and J are TRBV9 and TRBJ1-3; no clear D. In germline, CDR1 is SGDLS, CDR2 YYNGEE. Trimming stripped 0 bases from V and 0 bases from J, with 7 bases between. This CDR3 is built from 15 residues. The CDR3 DNA follows: TGTGCCAGCAGCGTAGCCACGAGCTCTGGAAACACCATATATTTT. Translating it yields CASSVATSSGNTIYF.

The CDR3 loop is CASSETAGNTEAFF. The CDR3 DNA reads as TGTGCCAGCAGTGAGACGGCGGGGAACACTGAAGCTTTCTTT. The rearrangement uses TRBV2 and TRBJ1-1; D remains ambiguous. Germline V gene data show CDR1 as SNHLY and CDR2 as FYNNEI. V lost 3 bases to trimming and J lost 1 base, with 9 bases between them. The CDR3 has 14 amino acids.

V usage is TRBV5-1 and J usage is TRBJ2-7, with a tentative D call TRBD1 (6 bases). Per the germline V gene, CDR1 is SGHRS and CDR2 is YFSETQ. V shed 4 bases and J shed 5 bases, with 16 bases lying between them. There are 14 residues in the CDR3. CDR3 DNA: TGCGCCAGCAGCCCAGGTGGGACATCCCACGAGCAGTACTTC. Amino acid sequence: CASSPGGTSHEQYF.

V gene TRBV6-1 combines with J gene TRBJ2-7; 11 bases map to TRBD2. Germline values: CDR1 MNHNS, CDR2 SASEGT. This CDR3 comprises 15 residues. V shed 0 bases and J 5 bases; nucleotides not matched to a gene: 3. The CDR3 region has the DNA TGTGCCAGCAGTGAAGCGACTAGCGGGGTTGACGAGCAGTACTTC. Amino acid sequence: CASSEATSGVDEQYF.

The V and J genes are TRBV2 and TRBJ1-5; 8 bases are a match to TRBD1. The CDR3 runs to 16 residues. Germline V gene lookup returns CDR1 SNHLY and CDR2 FYNNEI. The V gene end was trimmed by 6 bases and the J gene end by 4 bases; junction bases not matched to a gene: 11. The CDR3 protein is CASRRDRTGENQPQHF. In nucleotides, the CDR3 is TGTGCCAGCAGGAGGGACAGGACTGGGGAAAATCAGCCCCAGCATTTT.

The chain uses TRBV6-1 and TRBJ2-7; 7 positions match TRBD2. Germline values: CDR1 MNHNS, CDR2 SASEGT. There are 15 residues in the CDR3. The trim removed 2 bases at V and 3 bases at J, leaving 7 bases unmatched. This CDR3 is CASSERAGEGYEQYF. As DNA, the CDR3 is TGTGCCAGCAGTGAACGGGCGGGAGAAGGCTACGAGCAGTACTTC.

This CDR3 is CASTPGQAMNTEAFF. In DNA, the CDR3 is TGTGCCAGCACTCCTGGACAGGCCATGAACACTGAAGCTTTCTTT. The chain is built from TRBV28 and TRBJ1-1; 7 bases agree with TRBD1. The CDR3 contains 15 residues. Germline values: CDR1 MDHEN, CDR2 SYDVKM. Trimming took 7 bases from V and 0 from J; bases not matched to a gene: 8.

This rearrangement joins TRBV5-4 to TRBJ1-3; 8 bases align to TRBD1. Trimming took 3 bases from V and 0 from J; bases not matched to a gene: 5. Germline CDR1 is SGHNT and CDR2 is YYREEE (reference sequence). This CDR3 is 16 amino acids long. The CDR3 spells CASSWLGTGSGNTIYF. The CDR3 DNA sequence: TGTGCCAGCAGCTGGTTGGGGACAGGCTCTGGAAACACCATATATTTT.

The chain carries TRBV7-2 and TRBJ1-5; unclear D gene. Germline V gives CDR1 SGHTA, CDR2 FQGNSA. Trimming pared 1 base from V and 6 bases from J, leaving 13 bases between. CDR3 length equals 15 residues. CDR3 sequence: CASSLEPGGSQPQHF. For the CDR3, the DNA is TGTGCCAGCAGCTTAGAACCAGGTGGGAGTCAGCCCCAGCATTTT.

This chain uses TRBV28 with TRBJ2-1; TRBD2 agrees at 12 bases. The CDR3 totals 17 residues. Trimming at V came to 6 bases and at J to 6 bases, leaving 12 bases not matched to a gene. Germline V gene data show CDR1 as MDHEN and CDR2 as SYDVKM. The CDR3 DNA follows: TGTGCCAGCAGCTCGGGACTAGCGGGTCTTGGGTCCAATGAGCAGTTCTTC. Translation gives CASSSGLAGLGSNEQFF.